These T cell receptor beta chains were read from a single sample in a study of T cells in Graves' hyperthyroidism and ophthalmopathy. TCRdb redid the calling of the multiplex PCR reads with MiXCR, one entry per CDR3 protein. The repertoire holds about 320,000 distinct CDR3 sequences, with roughly 17% as singletons. Source material: blood. The source is a man aged 25 to 45 with Graves' hyperthyroidism. Both conserved end residues are part of each CDR3. A D gene is named only where the DNA matches it firmly. Not every row has a clone size; where given, it reads once, few, many or a size class.

D,J,V,size,CDR3,DNA
-,TRBJ1-1,TRBV30,many,CAWSQDRGTEAFF,TGTGCCTGGAGTCAGGACCGGGGGACTGAAGCTTTCTTT
-,TRBJ1-1,TRBV10-3,many,CAMGDSGTEAFF,TGTGCCATGGGGGATTCTGGCACTGAAGCTTTCTTT
-,TRBJ2-1,TRBV2,many,CASSARAGSNEQFF,TGTGCCAGCAGTGCTAGAGCTGGTTCAAATGAGCAGTTCTTC
-,TRBJ2-1,TRBV2,many,CASRTPANEQFF,TGTGCCAGCAGGACCCCCGCAAATGAGCAGTTCTTC
-,TRBJ2-1,TRBV5-1,many,CASSDGGGEYNEQFF,TGCGCCAGCAGCGACGGGGGCGGGGAATACAATGAGCAGTTCTTC
TRBD2,TRBJ2-3,TRBV7-2,many,CASSLLAGGSTDTQYF,TGTGCCAGCAGCCTTCTAGCGGGAGGGTCCACAGATACGCAGTATTTT
TRBD2,TRBJ2-1,TRBV11-3,many,CASSGGGGTSGKSSYNEQFF,TGTGCCAGCAGCGGGGGCGGCGGGACTAGCGGGAAGAGCTCCTACAATGAGCAGTTCTTC
-,TRBJ2-7,TRBV20-1,few,CSARYQPHEQYF,TGCAGTGCTAGATACCAGCCCCACGAGCAGTACTTC
-,TRBJ2-1,TRBV27,-,CASSPTSGPSYNEQFF,TGTGCCAGCAGCCCCACTTCAGGGCCCTCCTACAATGAGCAGTTCTTC
-,TRBJ1-1,TRBV30,-,CAWSGDGNTEAFF,TGTGCCTGGAGTGGGGACGGGAACACTGAAGCTTTCTTT
TRBD1,TRBJ1-1,TRBV11-2,-,CASSSTGDTEAFF,TGTGCCAGCAGCTCGACAGGGGACACTGAAGCTTTCTTT
TRBD2,TRBJ2-3,TRBV7-6,-,CASSLVGAGGHGDTQYF,TGTGCCAGCAGCTTAGTAGGAGCGGGAGGGCATGGAGATACGCAGTATTTT
-,TRBJ2-2,TRBV7-3,few,CASSLDSYTGELFF,TGTGCCAGCAGCTTAGACAGCTACACCGGGGAGCTGTTTTTT
-,TRBJ1-2,TRBV7-2,few,CASSSGLAGSTTF,TGTGCCAGCAGCTCGGGGTTAGCGGGATCCACCACCTTC
TRBD1,TRBJ1-3,TRBV3-1,-,CASSQPDRVGTIYF,TGTGCCAGCAGCCAACCGGACAGGGTAGGCACCATATATTTT
-,TRBJ1-5,TRBV28,many,CASSLGDNNQPQHF,TGTGCCAGCAGTTTAGGGGACAACAATCAGCCCCAGCATTTT
TRBD2,TRBJ2-3,TRBV7-9,-,CASSLAGGRADTQYF,TGTGCCAGCAGCCTAGCGGGAGGACGAGCAGATACGCAGTATTTT
-,TRBJ2-2,TRBV20-1,few,CSARVTGFRNTGELFF,TGCAGTGCTAGAGTAACAGGGTTCCGGAACACCGGGGAGCTGTTTTTT
-,TRBJ2-5,TRBV11-3,many,CASSLTVQETQYF,TGTGCCAGCAGCTTGACAGTCCAAGAGACCCAGTACTTC
-,TRBJ1-2,TRBV6-5,few,CASSYSISLGRGYTF,TGTGCCAGCAGTTACTCGATAAGTCTGGGGAGAGGCTACACCTTC
TRBD2,TRBJ2-7,TRBV6-2/TRBV6-3,few,CASSYSAGGPHEQYF,TGTGCCAGCAGTTACTCAGCGGGAGGGCCCCACGAGCAGTACTTC
TRBD1,TRBJ2-3,TRBV28,many,CASLNRGLDTQYF,TGTGCCAGCTTGAACAGGGGGCTAGATACGCAGTATTTT
TRBD1,TRBJ1-5,TRBV6-2/TRBV6-3,few,CASSFRGIGQPQHF,TGTGCCAGCAGTTTCAGGGGGATCGGGCAGCCCCAGCATTTT
TRBD2,TRBJ2-2,TRBV5-1,-,CASSLSTSGNTGELFF,TGCGCCAGCAGCTTATCGACTAGCGGGAACACCGGGGAGCTGTTTTTT
TRBD1,TRBJ2-5,TRBV5-5,-,CASIGQGAGETQYF,TGTGCCAGCATAGGGCAGGGGGCGGGGGAGACCCAGTACTTC
TRBD2,TRBJ2-4,TRBV12-3/TRBV12-4,-,CASSWGGVAKNIQYF,TGTGCCAGCAGTTGGGGGGGAGTAGCCAAAAACATTCAGTACTTC
-,TRBJ2-7,TRBV6-1,many,CASSSPIYEQYF,TGTGCCAGCAGTTCCCCGATCTACGAGCAGTACTTC
TRBD2,TRBJ2-3,TRBV3-1,many,CASSRTSGSSDTQYF,TGTGCCAGCAGCCGGACTAGCGGGAGTTCGGATACGCAGTATTTT
-,TRBJ2-1,TRBV30,-,CAWSWDPGADNEQFF,TGTGCCTGGAGTTGGGACCCAGGGGCCGACAATGAGCAGTTCTTC
-,TRBJ1-2,TRBV6-5,many,CASSYSRPRGYGYTF,TGTGCCAGCAGTTACTCGAGGCCCAGGGGTTATGGCTACACCTTC
-,TRBJ2-5,TRBV24-1,-,CATSDLRGSLEETQYF,TGTGCCACCAGTGATTTACGAGGGAGCCTGGAGGAGACCCAGTACTTC
TRBD2,TRBJ2-5,TRBV7-3,few,CASSPPSSGQETQYF,TGTGCCAGCAGCCCCCCCTCTAGCGGCCAAGAGACCCAGTACTTC
-,TRBJ1-2,TRBV24-1,-,CATSDPRVYYGYTF,TGTGCCACCAGTGACCCCCGGGTATACTATGGCTACACCTTC
TRBD2,TRBJ2-1,TRBV28,many,CASSHLAGASYNEQFF,TGTGCCAGCAGTCATCTAGCGGGAGCCTCCTACAATGAGCAGTTCTTC
TRBD2,TRBJ2-7,TRBV7-2,-,CASSLRGGGAYEQYF,TGTGCCAGCAGCTTAAGGGGCGGGGGTGCCTACGAGCAGTACTTC
-,TRBJ2-7,TRBV6-1,-,CASSNQLGYEQYF,TGTGCCAGCAGTAATCAACTAGGGTACGAGCAGTACTTC
-,TRBJ1-3,TRBV5-5,-,CASSLRGGGSGNTIYF,TGTGCCAGCAGCTTGCGAGGAGGGGGCTCTGGAAACACCATATATTTT
-,TRBJ1-2,TRBV2,many,CASIGNNYGYTF,TGTGCCAGCATAGGGAACAACTATGGCTACACCTTC
-,TRBJ2-1,TRBV7-9,few,CASSPPSASAEQFF,TGTGCCAGCAGCCCCCCCTCGGCTAGCGCTGAGCAGTTCTTC
TRBD1,TRBJ2-2,TRBV7-9,few,CASSSIRRPTGGAGTGELFF,TGTGCCAGCAGCTCAATTCGGAGGCCCACAGGGGGCGCGGGTACCGGGGAGCTGTTTTTT
-,TRBJ2-1,TRBV7-3,-,CASSFSRFGEQFF,TGTGCCAGCAGCTTCTCCCGGTTCGGGGAGCAGTTCTTC